The present T cell receptor beta chain was sequenced within a study of blood T cell repertoires in COVID-19. TCRdb's copy holds only in-frame clones and misses some; the assay was immunoSEQ multiplex PCR. The sample carries roughly 260,000 clones, approximately 92% recorded once. CDR1 is SGDLS and CDR2 is YYNGEE in the germline V gene. The trim removed 0 bases at V and 6 bases at J, leaving 4 bases unmatched. CDR3 length: 15 residues. The source material was peripheral blood. The TCR comes from a person under 30 with COVID-19, enrolled during active disease. The genes are TRBV9 and TRBJ2-1; 9 nucleotides line up with TRBD2. The CDR3 bases are TGTGCCAGCAGCGTAGCCTCTAGCGGGATCAATGAGCAGTTCTTC. Protein sequence: CASSVASSGINEQFF.